This T cell receptor beta chain was sequenced during a study of technical replicates of blood from a few donors. V shed 0 bases and J shed 4 bases, with 4 bases lying between them. The CDR3 has 13 amino acids. Germline assignment: CDR1 SGHRS and CDR2 YFSETQ. Sequenced by immunoSEQ multiplex PCR; TCRdb stores in-frame clones only, minus some. The data hold approximately 79,000 clones, with 85% to 95% observed a single time. Sequencing input: T cells isolated from PBMCs. This chain uses TRBV5-1 with TRBJ1-4; no clear D. The clonotype comes from a human donor in good health. The CDR3 loop reads CASSLGSNEKLFF. The CDR3 nucleotides read TGCGCCAGCAGCTTGGGGAGTAATGAAAAACTGTTTTTT.